This TCR beta chain derives from a study of cytomegalovirus exposure and HLA in healthy donors. Study at large: Samples from HLA-typed donors yielded approximately 80 million unique TCRs in an early data release. Study-level points and caveats: According to a later analysis, most TCR beta chains associated with CMV appeared HLA-restricted.

V lost 6 bases, J lost 5 bases, and 16 bases lay in between. The CDR3 contains 14 residues. CDR1 is MDHEN and CDR2 is SYDVKM in the germline V gene. In regard to this clone: What it recognizes is unknown.

PCR amplification relied on 60 Vbeta primers (plus 13 Jbeta primers). Here immunoSEQ multiplex PCR was the method, and the copy in TCRdb shows in-frame clones only, minus some. There are about 150,000 clones in the sample; 60% to 85% occur only once, and 3% to 4% lies in the top ten. Sequenced material: PBMCs. This rearrangement joins TRBV28 to TRBJ2-5; D unresolved. This clonotype was obtained from a woman between 40 and 50 years old in good health and CMV-seronegative. CDR3 DNA sequence: TGTGCCAGCAGATCCCCAGCGACTCGGGAGACCCAGTACTTC. It translates to CASRSPATRETQYF.